These 4 T cell receptor beta chains originate from one sample sequenced in a study of shared clonotypes between healthy human individuals. The protocol was immunoSEQ multiplex PCR, while the TCRdb copy is restricted to in-frame clones and leaves out a portion. This sample has some 2,400,000 clones, with approximately 94% found just once. The specimen sequenced was naive CD4+ T cells sorted from blood. The subset is: CD45RA+ positively selected. The receptors were sampled from a young man in good health.

The chain joins TRBV27 to TRBJ1-2; D gene ambiguous. Germline values: CDR1 MNHEY, CDR2 SMNVEV (reference sequence). The length of the CDR3 is 12 residues. Trimming took off 10 bases at V and 4 bases at J, with 13 bases between the two ends. The CDR3 protein is CATAGSAYGYTF. The CDR3 DNA is TGTGCCACGGCAGGCAGTGCCTATGGCTACACCTTC.

Concerning this clone itself: This sample also contains other DNA sequences that code for the same CDR3. J is TRBJ1-3 and V is TRBV5-1; 7 bases align to TRBD1. This CDR3 contains 14 residues. Trimming removed 2 bases from V and 4 bases from J; junction bases left unmatched: 3. Germline CDR1 SGHRS, CDR2 YFSETQ. CDR3 nucleotide sequence: TGCGCCAGCAGCTTAGGGACAGAAGGAAACACCATATATTTT. Translating it yields CASSLGTEGNTIYF.

This clone appeared a few times. The rearrangement joins TRBV2 to TRBJ1-5; D is uncertain. Germline V gene lookup returns CDR1 SNHLY and CDR2 FYNNEI. This CDR3 has 13 amino acids. Deletions cut 8 bases from V and 0 bases from J, with 8 bases between. This CDR3 reads CASGEDSNQPQHF. CDR3 DNA sequence: TGTGCCAGCGGAGAAGATAGCAATCAGCCCCAGCATTTT.

The chain combines TRBV7-2 with TRBJ1-5, with 8 nucleotides matching TRBD1. V lost 5 bases to trimming and J lost 5 bases; unmatched junction nucleotides: 2. Germline V gene data show CDR1 as SGHTA and CDR2 as FQGNSA. CDR3 length equals 13 residues. CDR3 bases: TGTGCCAGCAGCACAGGGGGGGATCAGCCCCAGCATTTT. Its protein is CASSTGGDQPQHF.